This TCR beta chain was recovered during a study of blood T cell repertoires in COVID-19. Study information: COVID-19 samples collected from the United States, Italy and Spain covered acute and convalescent phases.

Sequenced by immunoSEQ multiplex PCR; TCRdb stores in-frame clones only, minus some. The sample lists approximately 300,000 clones; approximately 90% were seen once. Recruited during active infection, patients (from Seattle) were subsequently followed longitudinally. The CDR3 contains 14 residues. Trimming left V 6 bases short and J 10 bases short, with 16 bases between. In germline, CDR1 is SGHTA, CDR2 FQGNSA. The source material was peripheral blood. This receptor was taken from a woman aged 30 to 39 with COVID-19, enrolled during active disease. The chain carries TRBV7-2 and TRBJ1-6; a possible D gene is TRBD1 (5 bases). The chain's CDR3 is CASSSLGVGSPLHF. The CDR3 DNA sequence: TGTGCCAGCAGTTCCCTAGGGGTTGGGTCACCCCTCCACTTT.